This T cell receptor (beta chain) was documented in a study of cytomegalovirus exposure and HLA in healthy donors. Study-level information: Genotyping of 400 or so donors showed that roughly 83% belonged to the Caucasian-associated ancestry cluster. Study-wide points: In a later analysis, an Asian-associated ancestry cluster reportedly showed fewer N-insertions than the roughly 650-donor mean.

The PCR was carried out with 60 Vbeta primers and 13 Jbeta primers. Clones were sequenced by immunoSEQ multiplex PCR, and TCRdb holds only the in-frame ones, with some missing. The sample yields approximately 200,000 clones, 85% seen once. On this clone: The antigen is not known.

The source material was PBMCs. The sequence was obtained from a woman aged 45 to 65 in good health and CMV-seronegative.

CDR3 nucleotides: TGCGCCAGCAGCCAAGACTCCCTTTCCTACGAGCAGTACTTC. Amino acid sequence: CASSQDSLSYEQYF. The chain uses TRBV4-3 and TRBJ2-7; D is ambiguous. The CDR3 covers 14 residues. Trimming left V 0 bases short and J 1 base short, with 7 bases between. CDR1 LGHNA and CDR2 YSLEER come from the germline V gene.